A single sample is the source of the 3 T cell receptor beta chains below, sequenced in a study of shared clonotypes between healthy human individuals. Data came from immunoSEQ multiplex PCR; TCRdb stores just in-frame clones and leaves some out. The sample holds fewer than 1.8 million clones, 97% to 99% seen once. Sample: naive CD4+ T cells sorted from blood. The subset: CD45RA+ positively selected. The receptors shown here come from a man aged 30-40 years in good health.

CDR3 coding DNA: TGTGCCAGCAGCTTCTACAGGGCCCTGATCTATGAGCAGTTCTTC. Its translation is CASSFYRALIYEQFF. The rearrangement joins TRBV7-2 to TRBJ2-1, with D possibly being TRBD1 (6 bases). This CDR3 has 15 residues. Germline assignment: CDR1 SGHTA and CDR2 FQGNSA. V was trimmed by 3 bases and J by 8 bases, leaving 17 bases between them.

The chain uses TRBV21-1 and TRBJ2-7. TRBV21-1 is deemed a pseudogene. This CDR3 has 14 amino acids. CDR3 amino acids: CASSWARSLYEQYF. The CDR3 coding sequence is TGTGCCAGCAGCTGGGCTAGGTCCCTCTACGAGCAGTACTTC.

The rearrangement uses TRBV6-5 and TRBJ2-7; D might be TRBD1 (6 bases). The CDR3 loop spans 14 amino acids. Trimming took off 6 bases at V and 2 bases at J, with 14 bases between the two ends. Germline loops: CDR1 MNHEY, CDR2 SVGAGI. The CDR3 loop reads CASREGTFTYEQYF. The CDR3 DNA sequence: TGTGCCAGCAGAGAAGGGACATTCACCTACGAGCAGTACTTC.